This T cell receptor (beta chain) stems from a study of CDR3 diversity in severe acne. TCRdb processed the PCR reads anew with MiXCR; each CDR3 protein has one entry. Among about 90,000 distinct CDR3 sequences listed, about 50% were seen once. The CDR3 is made up of 12 amino acids. CDR1 and CDR2 (germline): SGDLS, YYNGEE. Trimming pared 4 bases from V and 1 base from J, leaving 5 bases between. The clonotype originates from a male donor in good health, serving as a control. The sample comprised blood. The chain couples TRBV9 to TRBJ1-1; D unresolved. This CDR3 is CASSRRNTEAFF. CDR3 in DNA: TGTGCCAGCAGCCGGAGGAACACTGAAGCTTTCTTT.